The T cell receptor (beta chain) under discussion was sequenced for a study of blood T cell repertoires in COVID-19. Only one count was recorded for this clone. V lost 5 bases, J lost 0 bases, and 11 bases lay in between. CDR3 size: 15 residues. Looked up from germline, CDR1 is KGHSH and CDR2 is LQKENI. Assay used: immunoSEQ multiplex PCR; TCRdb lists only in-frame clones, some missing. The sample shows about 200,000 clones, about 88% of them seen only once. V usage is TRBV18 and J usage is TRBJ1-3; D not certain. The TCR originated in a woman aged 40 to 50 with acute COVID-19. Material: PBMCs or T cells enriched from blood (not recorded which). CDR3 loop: CASSINEFSGNTIYF. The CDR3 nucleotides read TGTGCCAGCTCAATTAACGAGTTCTCTGGAAACACCATATATTTT.